This T cell receptor beta chain was obtained from a study of radiotherapy plus CTLA-4 blockade in lung cancer. Focal radiation and CTLA-4 blockade (ipilimumab) were tested in chemo-refractory metastatic non-small-cell lung cancer patients. This clone was picked up a small number of times. Only in-frame clones appear in the TCRdb table, and some are missing; sequencing was by immunoSEQ multiplex PCR. The repertoire holds tens of thousands of clones, with roughly 59% as singletons. Germline values: CDR1 MNHNS, CDR2 SASEGT. This CDR3 comprises 15 residues. Trimming pared 0 bases from V and 1 base from J, leaving 10 bases between.

This TCR was sampled from a human donor with non-small cell lung cancer who had a partial response to radiotherapy plus ipilimumab. The V gene is TRBV6-1, the J gene TRBJ2-7; D unclear. Sequenced material: peripheral blood, taken from a patient treated with radiotherapy plus ipilimumab. This chain's CDR3 is CASSEAWQPSYEQYF. CDR3 sequence (DNA): TGTGCCAGCAGTGAAGCATGGCAACCGTCCTACGAGCAGTACTTC.